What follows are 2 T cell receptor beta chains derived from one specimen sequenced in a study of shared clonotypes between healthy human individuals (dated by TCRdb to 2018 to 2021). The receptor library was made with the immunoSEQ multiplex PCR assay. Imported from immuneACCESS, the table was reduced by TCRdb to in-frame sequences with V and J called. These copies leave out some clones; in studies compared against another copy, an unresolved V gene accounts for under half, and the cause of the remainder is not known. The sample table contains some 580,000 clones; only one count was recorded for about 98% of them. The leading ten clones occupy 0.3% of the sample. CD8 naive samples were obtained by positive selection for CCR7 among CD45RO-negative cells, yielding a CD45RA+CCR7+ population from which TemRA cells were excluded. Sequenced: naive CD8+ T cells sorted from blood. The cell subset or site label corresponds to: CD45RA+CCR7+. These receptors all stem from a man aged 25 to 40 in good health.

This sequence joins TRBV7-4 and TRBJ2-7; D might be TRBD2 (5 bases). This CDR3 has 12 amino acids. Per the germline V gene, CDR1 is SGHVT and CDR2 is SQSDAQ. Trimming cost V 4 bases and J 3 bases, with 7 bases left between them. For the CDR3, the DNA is TGTGCCAGCAGCTCCCGGGACTACGAGCAGTACTTC. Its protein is CASSSRDYEQYF.

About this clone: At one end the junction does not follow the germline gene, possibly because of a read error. CDR3 sequence (DNA): TGTGCCAGCAGCTTGAAATGGGCGAACTCTGAAGCTTTCTTT. Protein product: CASSLKWANSEAFF. The chain links TRBV5-6 to TRBJ1-1, with D unclear. Germline V gives CDR1 SGHDT, CDR2 YYEEEE. The CDR3 length is 14 residues.